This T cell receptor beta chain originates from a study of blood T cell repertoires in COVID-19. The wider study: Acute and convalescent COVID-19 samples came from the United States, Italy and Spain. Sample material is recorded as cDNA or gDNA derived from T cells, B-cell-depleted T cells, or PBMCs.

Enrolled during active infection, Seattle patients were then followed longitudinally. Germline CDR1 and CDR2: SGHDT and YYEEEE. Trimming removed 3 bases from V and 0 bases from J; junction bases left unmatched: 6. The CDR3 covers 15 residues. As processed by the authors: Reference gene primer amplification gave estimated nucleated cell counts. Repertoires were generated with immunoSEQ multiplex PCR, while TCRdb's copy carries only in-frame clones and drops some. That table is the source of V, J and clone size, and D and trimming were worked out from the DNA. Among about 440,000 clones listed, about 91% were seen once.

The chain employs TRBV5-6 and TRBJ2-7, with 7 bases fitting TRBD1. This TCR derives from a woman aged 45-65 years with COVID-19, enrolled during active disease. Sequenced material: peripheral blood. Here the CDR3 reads CASSWTGSSSYEQYF. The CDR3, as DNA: TGTGCCAGCAGCTGGACAGGATCTAGCTCCTACGAGCAGTACTTC.